Listed below are T cell receptor beta chains from one sample, sequenced in a study of blood T cell repertoires in COVID-19. Assay: immunoSEQ multiplex PCR; the TCRdb copy retains only in-frame clones and omits some. This sample has roughly 77,000 clones; over 80% occur once, and the top ten carry approximately 6.3%. The sequencing sample was made of peripheral blood. Receptor source: a woman of 80 years or more with active COVID-19. The CDR3 runs from the conserved cysteine through the conserved F or W. The D gene is left open where the match is weak. The listing skips clone size in some rows; elsewhere it reads once, few, many or a size class.

v_gene: TRBV4-3; abundance: -; d_gene: -; j_gene: TRBJ1-5; CDR3aa: CASSLDSSNQPQHF; CDR3nt: TGCGCCAGCAGCCTCGACAGTAGCAATCAGCCCCAGCATTTT
v_gene: TRBV5-1; abundance: -; d_gene: -; j_gene: TRBJ1-2; CDR3aa: CASSLDGGSGYTF; CDR3nt: TGCGCCAGCAGCTTAGATGGGGGGTCTGGCTACACCTTC
v_gene: TRBV7-9; abundance: -; d_gene: TRBD1; j_gene: TRBJ2-1; CDR3aa: CASSLNRGNEQFF; CDR3nt: TGTGCCAGCAGCTTAAACAGGGGCAATGAGCAGTTCTTC
v_gene: TRBV15; abundance: -; d_gene: -; j_gene: TRBJ1-6; CDR3aa: CATSRVAGLSYNSPLHF; CDR3nt: TGTGCCACCAGCAGAGTGGCAGGGCTCTCCTATAATTCACCCCTCCACTTT
v_gene: TRBV2; abundance: once; d_gene: -; j_gene: TRBJ1-6; CDR3aa: CASSEISGALNSPLHF; CDR3nt: TGTGCCAGCAGTGAAATTTCAGGGGCCCTTAATTCACCCCTCCACTTT
v_gene: TRBV6-5; abundance: once; d_gene: -; j_gene: TRBJ1-1; CDR3aa: CASSYNGYSTEAFF; CDR3nt: TGTGCCAGCAGTTACAACGGATACAGCACTGAAGCTTTCTTT
v_gene: TRBV4-1; abundance: -; d_gene: -; j_gene: TRBJ2-3; CDR3aa: CASSQFGGARDTQYF; CDR3nt: TGCGCCAGCAGCCAGTTCGGCGGGGCCCGAGATACGCAGTATTTT
v_gene: TRBV27; abundance: -; d_gene: TRBD1; j_gene: TRBJ1-2; CDR3aa: CASRSTGTGFYYGYTF; CDR3nt: TGTGCCAGCAGATCAACCGGGACAGGCTTTTACTATGGCTACACCTTC
v_gene: TRBV7-2; abundance: -; d_gene: -; j_gene: TRBJ1-2; CDR3aa: CASGGRANYGYTF; CDR3nt: TGTGCCAGCGGAGGTAGAGCTAACTATGGCTACACCTTC
v_gene: TRBV30; abundance: -; d_gene: TRBD1; j_gene: TRBJ1-3; CDR3aa: CAWVDRVASGNTIYF; CDR3nt: TGTGCCTGGGTGGACAGGGTAGCTTCTGGAAACACCATATATTTT
v_gene: TRBV28; abundance: -; d_gene: TRBD2; j_gene: TRBJ2-1; CDR3aa: CASSTTSGTFYNEQFF; CDR3nt: TGTGCCAGCAGTACGACTAGCGGGACTTTCTACAATGAGCAGTTCTTC
v_gene: TRBV24-1; abundance: -; d_gene: TRBD2; j_gene: TRBJ2-3; CDR3aa: CATSERGYTQYF; CDR3nt: TGTGCCACCAGTGAGCGGGGGTATACGCAGTATTTT
v_gene: TRBV5-4; abundance: -; d_gene: TRBD1; j_gene: TRBJ1-1; CDR3aa: CASSHKTGANTEAFF; CDR3nt: TGTGCCAGCAGTCATAAGACAGGGGCGAACACTGAAGCTTTCTTT
v_gene: TRBV28; abundance: -; d_gene: -; j_gene: TRBJ1-5; CDR3aa: CGVTGSNQPQHF; CDR3nt: TGTGGGGTAACAGGGAGCAATCAGCCCCAGCATTTT